The source of this T cell receptor beta chain is a study of beta chain features in type 1 diabetes. Study information: Analysis included 100 million to 140 million sorted cells drawn from all samples.

This CDR3 has 16 amino acids. CDR1 and CDR2 (germline): SGHTA, FQGTGA. Losses at the gene ends were 5 bases for V and 5 bases for J; bases not matched to a gene: 9. For this clone: As yet, its antigen is unknown.

Study results and limitations: Type 1 diabetes patients had moderately but significantly shorter TCRB CDR3s in all four CD4+ subsets. Fewer junction insertions and more nucleotide deletions appeared in type 1 diabetes patients.

Staining for CD45RO/CCR7/CD25/CD127/CD95/CD27 allowed sorting of CD4+ naive, central memory, regulatory and stem cell-like memory cells. The authors reverse transcribed all of the isolated RNA, so sequencing captured expressed TCRB transcripts. Data came from immunoSEQ multiplex PCR; TCRdb stores just in-frame clones and leaves some out. The table shows 250,000 to 350,000 clones, with 13% to 15% occurring only once. The chain joins TRBV7-3 to TRBJ2-5; 12 nucleotides line up with TRBD1. The clonotype originates from a man between 25 and 39 years old in good health. Sequencing used central memory CD4+ T cells from blood. CDR3 DNA sequence: TGTGCCAGCAGCCGGACGGGACAGGGGGCCGGGGAGACCCAGTACTTC. It specifies CASSRTGQGAGETQYF.